This TCR beta chain was captured by sequencing in a study of blood T cell repertoires in COVID-19. The overall study: The cDNA or gDNA used as material had been derived from T cells, B-cell-depleted T cells, or PBMCs.

Assay used: immunoSEQ multiplex PCR; TCRdb lists only in-frame clones, some missing. The sample lists 250,000 to 350,000 clones, 90% occurring once. V lost 0 bases to trimming and J lost 4 bases; unmatched junction nucleotides: 10. CDR1 and CDR2 from the germline V gene are SGDLS and YYNGEE. The CDR3 has 17 residues. The sequence came from a man aged 55 to 70 who had recovered from COVID-19. This chain connects TRBV9 to TRBJ2-1; TRBD1 aligns across 7 bases. Material: PBMCs or T cells enriched from blood (not recorded which). In nucleotides, the CDR3 is TGTGCCAGCAGCGTAGGGGTGTCGGGACAGACTTACAATGAGCAGTTCTTC. Translation gives CASSVGVSGQTYNEQFF.